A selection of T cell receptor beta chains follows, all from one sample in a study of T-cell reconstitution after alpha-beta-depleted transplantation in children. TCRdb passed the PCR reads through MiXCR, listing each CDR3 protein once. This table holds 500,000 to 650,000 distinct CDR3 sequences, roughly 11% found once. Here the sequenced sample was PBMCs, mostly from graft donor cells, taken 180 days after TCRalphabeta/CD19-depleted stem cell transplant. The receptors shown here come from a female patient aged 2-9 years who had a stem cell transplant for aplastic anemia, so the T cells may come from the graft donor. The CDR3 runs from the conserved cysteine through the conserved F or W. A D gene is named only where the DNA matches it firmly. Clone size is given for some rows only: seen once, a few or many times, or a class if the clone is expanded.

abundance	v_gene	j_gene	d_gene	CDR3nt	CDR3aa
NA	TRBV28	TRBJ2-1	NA	TGTGCCAGCAGTTTGTCTCTTAAGGGATACAATGAGCAGTTCTTC	CASSLSLKGYNEQFF
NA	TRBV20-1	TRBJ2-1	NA	TGCAGTGCTAGAGATTTGGGAACCGTTTACAATGAGCAGTTCTTC	CSARDLGTVYNEQFF
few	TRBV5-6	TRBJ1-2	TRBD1	TGTGCCAGCAGCTTCCTCCAGGGGGTGAACACCTTC	CASSFLQGVNTF
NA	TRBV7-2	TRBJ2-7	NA	TGTGCCAGCACTCTGAACGGGGTGGAGGAGCAGTACTTC	CASTLNGVEEQYF
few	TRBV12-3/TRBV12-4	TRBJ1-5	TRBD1	TGTGCCAGCAGTTCCTTGACAGGGGCATATAGCAATCAGCCCCAGCATTTT	CASSSLTGAYSNQPQHF
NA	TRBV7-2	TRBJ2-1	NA	TGTGCCAGCAGCTTGGGGCCAAGTTTTTCCTACAATGAGCAGTTCTTC	CASSLGPSFSYNEQFF
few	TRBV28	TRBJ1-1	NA	TGTGCCAGCAGTTCCCCCGCGGCGTACCTGACCCGAATGAACACTGAAGCTTTCTTT	CASSSPAAYLTRMNTEAFF
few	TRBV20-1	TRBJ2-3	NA	TGCAGTGCTAGTCGCCATACTAGCACAGATACGCAGTATTTT	CSASRHTSTDTQYF
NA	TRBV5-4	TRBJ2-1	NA	TGTGCCAGCAGCGGACAGAGCTCCTACAATGAGCAGTTCTTC	CASSGQSSYNEQFF
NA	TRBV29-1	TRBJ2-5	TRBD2	TGCAGCGCCGCCGGGACTAGCGGGAGGTTCCGGGAGACCCAGTACTTC	CSAAGTSGRFRETQYF
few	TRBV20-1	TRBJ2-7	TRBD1	TGCAGTGCTAGAACCCGTAGGGGACAGGGGGGTCAATGGTACTTC	CSARTRRGQGGQWYF
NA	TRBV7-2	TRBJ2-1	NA	TGTGCCAGCAGCCTTAGCGTAGGGCAGTTCTTC	CASSLSVGQFF
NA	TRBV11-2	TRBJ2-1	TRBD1	TGTGCCAGCAGTTATGAGGGGGCGGATGAGCAGTTCTTC	CASSYEGADEQFF
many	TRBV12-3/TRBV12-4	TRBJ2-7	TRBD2	TGTGCCAGCAGTCCCCGGGGGGTCTCCTACGAGCAGTACTTC	CASSPRGVSYEQYF
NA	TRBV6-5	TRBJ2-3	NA	TGTGCCAGCAGTTACTCGTCGGGTACGCAGTATTTT	CASSYSSGTQYF
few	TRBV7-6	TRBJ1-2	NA	TGTGCCAGCAGCCCCCCGGCGGGGGGCTATGGCTACACCTTC	CASSPPAGGYGYTF
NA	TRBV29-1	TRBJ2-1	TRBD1	TGCAGCGTTGCCCGGACAGGGCCGACTGACGATGAGCAGTTCTTC	CSVARTGPTDDEQFF
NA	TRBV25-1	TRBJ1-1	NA	TGTGCCAGCATAGCAGGGGACACTGAAGATTTCTTT	CASIAGDTEDFF
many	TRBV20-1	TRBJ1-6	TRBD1	TGCAGTGCAACCAGGGGGCGGGGTAATTCACCCCTCCACTTT	CSATRGRGNSPLHF
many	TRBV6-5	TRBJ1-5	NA	TGTGCCAGCAGTTCCGACCGACCCAATCAGCCCCAGCATTTT	CASSSDRPNQPQHF
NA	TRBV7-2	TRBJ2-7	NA	TGTGCCAGCAGCTTATTCTTATACGAGCAGTACTTC	CASSLFLYEQYF
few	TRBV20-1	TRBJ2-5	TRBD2	TGCAGTGCTAGCCTAGCGGGGTTTGGGCAAGAGACCCAGTACTTC	CSASLAGFGQETQYF
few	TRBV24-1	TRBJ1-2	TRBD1	TGTGCCACCAGCCGACAGGGGACTAACTATGGCTACACCTTC	CATSRQGTNYGYTF
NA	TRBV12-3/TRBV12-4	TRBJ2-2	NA	TGTGCCAGCAGCCAAAATAGAAACACCGGGGAGCTGTTTTTT	CASSQNRNTGELFF
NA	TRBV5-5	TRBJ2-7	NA	TGTGCCAGCAGCGTATACGGGCCCTCCTACGAGCAGTACTTC	CASSVYGPSYEQYF
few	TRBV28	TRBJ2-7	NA	TGTGCCAGCACCTCAACGGCCGGGGGCCGGCGGTACGAGCAGTACTTC	CASTSTAGGRRYEQYF
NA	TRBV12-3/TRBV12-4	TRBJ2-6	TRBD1	TGTGCCAGCAGAAGGGGGCGGGGGGCCAACGTCCTGACTTTC	CASRRGRGANVLTF
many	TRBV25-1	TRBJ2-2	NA	TGTGCCAGCAGTGGGGGGGCAGCCAGAGGCGGGGAGCTGTTTTTT	CASSGGAARGGELFF
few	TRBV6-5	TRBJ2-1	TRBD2	TGTGCCAGCAGTTACCCGGACAAGACTAGCGGGATTAACAATGAGCAGTTCTTC	CASSYPDKTSGINNEQFF
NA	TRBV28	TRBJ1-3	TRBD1	TGTGCCAGCACCCTAGGGGTGTGGGACAGGGGGCCTATAAACTCTGGAAACACCATGTATTTT	CASTLGVWDRGPINSGNTMYF
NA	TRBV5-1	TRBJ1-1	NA	TGCGCCAGCAGCTTGGCGGGGACGGGGAACACTGAAGCTTTCTTT	CASSLAGTGNTEAFF
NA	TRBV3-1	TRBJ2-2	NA	TGTGCCAGCAGCCAAGAGTCCCGGGAGCTGTTTTTT	CASSQESRELFF
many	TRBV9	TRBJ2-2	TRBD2	TGTGCCAGCAGTGGTCGTGGCGGGAGTCGCACCGGGGAGCTGTTTTTT	CASSGRGGSRTGELFF
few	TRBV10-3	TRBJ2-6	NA	TGTGCCATCATGGGCTCTGGGGCCAACGTCCTGACTTTC	CAIMGSGANVLTF
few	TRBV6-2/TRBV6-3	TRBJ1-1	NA	TGTGCCAGCAATTATCCGACAGCGAACACTGAAGCTTTCTTT	CASNYPTANTEAFF
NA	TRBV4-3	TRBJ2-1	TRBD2	TGCGCCAGCAGCCAGCGCTACGGACTAGCGGTTAACAATGAGCAGTTCTTC	CASSQRYGLAVNNEQFF
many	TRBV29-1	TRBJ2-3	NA	TGCAGCGTAGGGCCCACAGGAATCCGCACAGATACGCAGTATTTT	CSVGPTGIRTDTQYF
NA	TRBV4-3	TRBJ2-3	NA	TGCGCCAGCAGCCAAGGTCGACTAGTTAGGGGAGATACGCAGTATTTT	CASSQGRLVRGDTQYF
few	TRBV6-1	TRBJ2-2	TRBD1	TGTGCCAGCAGTGAACACAGGGGCAACACCGGGGAGCTGTTTTTT	CASSEHRGNTGELFF
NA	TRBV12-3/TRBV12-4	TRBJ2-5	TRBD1	TGTGCCAGCAGTGACAGGGTCCTCGGCCAGTACTTC	CASSDRVLGQYF
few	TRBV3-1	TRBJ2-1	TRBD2	TGTGCCAGCAGCCAAGCACTAGCGTACTATTCCTACAATGAGCAGTTCTTC	CASSQALAYYSYNEQFF
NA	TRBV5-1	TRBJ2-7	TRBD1	TGCGCCAGCAGCTTGGGAGCGGGACAGGGGAACCACGAGCAGTACTTC	CASSLGAGQGNHEQYF
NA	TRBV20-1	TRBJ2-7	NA	TGCAGCCCCCGCGGAGGCAGCTCCTACGAGCAGTACTTC	CSPRGGSSYEQYF
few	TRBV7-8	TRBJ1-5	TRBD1	TGTGCCAGCAGCTTAGGACGACAGGGTTGGCAGCCCCAGCATTTT	CASSLGRQGWQPQHF
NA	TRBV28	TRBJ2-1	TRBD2	TGTGCCAGCAGTCTATTCATGCGGGAGTACAATGAGCAGTTCTTC	CASSLFMREYNEQFF
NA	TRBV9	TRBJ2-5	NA	TGTGCCAGCAGCGCGACAGGAACGAAGGAGACCCAGTACTTC	CASSATGTKETQYF
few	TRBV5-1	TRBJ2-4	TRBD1	TGCGCCAGCAGCGCGAATACAGGGGTCAAAAACATTCAGTACTTC	CASSANTGVKNIQYF
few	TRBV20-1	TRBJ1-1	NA	TGCAGTGCTAGAGATCCGAGGTCTAACACTGAAGCTTTCTTT	CSARDPRSNTEAFF
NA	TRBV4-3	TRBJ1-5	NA	TGCGCCAGCAGCCAAGACGGGATTCAGCCCCAGCATTTT	CASSQDGIQPQHF
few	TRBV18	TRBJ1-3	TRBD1	TGTGCCAGCTCACCGGACAGGGTAAACACCATATATTTT	CASSPDRVNTIYF
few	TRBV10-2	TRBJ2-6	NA	TGCGCCAGCAGCTACAGGGACGCCTCTGGGGCCAACGTCCTGACTTTC	CASSYRDASGANVLTF
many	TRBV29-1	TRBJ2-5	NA	TGCAGCGTTCATGCCTTACAAGAGACCCAGTACTTC	CSVHALQETQYF
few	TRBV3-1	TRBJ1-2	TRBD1	TGTGCCAGCAGCCAAGTTGAACAGGGGCGAGAAGGAAACTATGGCTACACCTTC	CASSQVEQGREGNYGYTF
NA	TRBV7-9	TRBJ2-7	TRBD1	TGTGCCAGCAGCCCATGGACAGGGGACCTCTGCGAGCAGTACTTC	CASSPWTGDLCEQYF